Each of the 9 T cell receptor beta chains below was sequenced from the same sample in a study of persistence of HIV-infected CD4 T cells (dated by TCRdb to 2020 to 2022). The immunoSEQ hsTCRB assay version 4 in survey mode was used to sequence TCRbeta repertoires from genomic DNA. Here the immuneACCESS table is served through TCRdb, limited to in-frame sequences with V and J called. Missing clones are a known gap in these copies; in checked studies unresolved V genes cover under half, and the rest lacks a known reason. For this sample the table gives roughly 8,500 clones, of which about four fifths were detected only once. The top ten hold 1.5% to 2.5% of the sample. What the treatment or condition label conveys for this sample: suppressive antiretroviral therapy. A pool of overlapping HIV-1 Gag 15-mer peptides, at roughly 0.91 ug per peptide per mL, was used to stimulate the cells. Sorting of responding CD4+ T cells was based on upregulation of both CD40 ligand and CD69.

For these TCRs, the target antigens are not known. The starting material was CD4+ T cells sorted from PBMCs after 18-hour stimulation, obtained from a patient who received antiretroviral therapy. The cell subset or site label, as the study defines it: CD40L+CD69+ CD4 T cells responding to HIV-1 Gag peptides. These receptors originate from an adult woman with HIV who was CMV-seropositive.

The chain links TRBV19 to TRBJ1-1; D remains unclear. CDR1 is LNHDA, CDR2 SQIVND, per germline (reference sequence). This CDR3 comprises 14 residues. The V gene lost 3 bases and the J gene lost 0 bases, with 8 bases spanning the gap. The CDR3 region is CASSIGRLNTEAFF. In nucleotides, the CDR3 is TGTGCCAGTAGTATTGGCAGGTTGAACACTGAAGCTTTCTTT.

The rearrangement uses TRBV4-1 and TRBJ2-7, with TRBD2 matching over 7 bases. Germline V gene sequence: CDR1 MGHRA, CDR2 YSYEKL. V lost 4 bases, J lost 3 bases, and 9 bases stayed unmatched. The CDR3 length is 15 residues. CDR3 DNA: TGCGCCAGCAGCCCGGTTACGCGGGGGTACTACGAGCAGTACTTC. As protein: CASSPVTRGYYEQYF.

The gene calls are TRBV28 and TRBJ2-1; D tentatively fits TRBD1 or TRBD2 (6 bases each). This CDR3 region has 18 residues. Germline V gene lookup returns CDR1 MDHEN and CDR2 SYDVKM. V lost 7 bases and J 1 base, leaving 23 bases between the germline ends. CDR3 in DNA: TGTGCCAGCAAGGAAGTGGGGGCTAGCGCAATTTCCTACAATGAGCAGTTCTTC. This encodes CASKEVGASAISYNEQFF.

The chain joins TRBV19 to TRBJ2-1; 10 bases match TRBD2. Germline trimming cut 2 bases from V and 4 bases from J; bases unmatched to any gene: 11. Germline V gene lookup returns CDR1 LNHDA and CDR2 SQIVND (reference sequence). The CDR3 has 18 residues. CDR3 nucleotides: TGTGCCAGTAGTATAAGGCGGACTAGCGGTTTTATTTACAATGAGCAGTTCTTC. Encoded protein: CASSIRRTSGFIYNEQFF.

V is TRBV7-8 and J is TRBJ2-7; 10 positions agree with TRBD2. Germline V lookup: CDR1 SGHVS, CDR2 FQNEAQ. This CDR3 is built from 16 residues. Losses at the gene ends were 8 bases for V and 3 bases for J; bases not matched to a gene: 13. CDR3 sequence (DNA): TGTGCCAGCCTCGGGGAGAACCCTAGCGGGAGCTACGAGCAGTACTTC. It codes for CASLGENPSGSYEQYF.

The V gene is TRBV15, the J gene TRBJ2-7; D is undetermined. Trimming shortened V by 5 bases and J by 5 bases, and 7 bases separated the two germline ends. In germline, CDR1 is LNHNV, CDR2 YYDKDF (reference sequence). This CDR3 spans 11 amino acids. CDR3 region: CATSVRDEQYF. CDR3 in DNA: TGTGCCACCAGCGTACGGGACGAGCAGTACTTC.

DNA for the CDR3: TGTGCCAGCAGCCTAGGGACTAGCGGGAGCATGAGCACAGATACGCAGTATTTT. Residues: CASSLGTSGSMSTDTQYF. The chain links TRBV5-6 to TRBJ2-3, with 14 bases fitting TRBD2. There are 18 residues in the CDR3. The germline CDR1 and CDR2 sequences are SGHDT and YYEEEE. V lost 4 bases, J lost 0 bases, and 7 bases stayed unmatched.

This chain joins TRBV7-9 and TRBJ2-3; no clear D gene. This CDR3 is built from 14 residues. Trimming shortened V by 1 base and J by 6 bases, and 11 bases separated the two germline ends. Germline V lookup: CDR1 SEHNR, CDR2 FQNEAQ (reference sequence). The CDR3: CASSLGHLGDTQYF. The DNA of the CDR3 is TGTGCCAGCAGCTTAGGGCACCTCGGGGATACGCAGTATTTT.

Here the CDR3 reads CASSISGAGETQYF. DNA of the CDR3: TGCGCCAGCAGTATCTCAGGGGCGGGTGAGACCCAGTACTTC. The chain carries TRBV5-1 and TRBJ2-5; tentative D call: TRBD1 (6 bases). Germline V CDR1 and CDR2: SGHRS, YFSETQ. This CDR3 is 14 amino acids long. Trimming took off 5 bases at V and 5 bases at J, with 16 bases between the two ends.